This T cell receptor beta chain derives from a study of blood T cell repertoires in COVID-19. J lost 6 bases, V lost 2 bases, and 5 bases had no gene match. Germline V gene sequence: CDR1 SGHRS, CDR2 YFSETQ. The CDR3 contains 16 residues. This table comes from immunoSEQ multiplex PCR, and its TCRdb copy is limited to in-frame clones, with some not included. The sample has about 240,000 clones, approximately 85% seen once. The receptor comes from a woman aged 60-75 years with active or convalescent COVID-19. The V call is TRBV5-1, the J call TRBJ2-1, with 13 bases matching TRBD2. Sequencing input: peripheral blood. CDR3 bases: TGCGCCAGCAGCTTACTAGCGGGGGGGCCGGGCAATGAGCAGTTCTTC. This codes for CASSLLAGGPGNEQFF. The full variable domain, with the rest looked up from reference TRBV5-1 and TRBJ2-1, is KAGVTQTPRYLIKTRGQQVTLSCSPISGHRSVSWYQQTPGQGLQFLFEYFSETQRNKGNFPGRFSGRQFSNSRSEMNVSTLELGDSALYLCASSLLAGGPGNEQFFGPGTRLTVL.